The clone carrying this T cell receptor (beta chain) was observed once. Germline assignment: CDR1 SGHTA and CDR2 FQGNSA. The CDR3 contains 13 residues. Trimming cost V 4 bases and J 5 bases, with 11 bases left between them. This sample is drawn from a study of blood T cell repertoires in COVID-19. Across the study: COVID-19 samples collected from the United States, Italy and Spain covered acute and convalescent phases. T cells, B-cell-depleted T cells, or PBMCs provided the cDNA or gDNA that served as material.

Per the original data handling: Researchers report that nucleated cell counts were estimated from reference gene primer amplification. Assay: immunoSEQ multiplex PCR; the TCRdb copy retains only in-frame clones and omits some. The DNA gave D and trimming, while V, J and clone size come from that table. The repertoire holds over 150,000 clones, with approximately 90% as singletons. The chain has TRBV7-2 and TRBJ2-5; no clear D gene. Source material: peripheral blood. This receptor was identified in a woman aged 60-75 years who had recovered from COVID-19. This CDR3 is CASSSGLWETQYF. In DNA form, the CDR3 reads TGTGCCAGCAGCTCTGGGCTTTGGGAGACCCAGTACTTC.